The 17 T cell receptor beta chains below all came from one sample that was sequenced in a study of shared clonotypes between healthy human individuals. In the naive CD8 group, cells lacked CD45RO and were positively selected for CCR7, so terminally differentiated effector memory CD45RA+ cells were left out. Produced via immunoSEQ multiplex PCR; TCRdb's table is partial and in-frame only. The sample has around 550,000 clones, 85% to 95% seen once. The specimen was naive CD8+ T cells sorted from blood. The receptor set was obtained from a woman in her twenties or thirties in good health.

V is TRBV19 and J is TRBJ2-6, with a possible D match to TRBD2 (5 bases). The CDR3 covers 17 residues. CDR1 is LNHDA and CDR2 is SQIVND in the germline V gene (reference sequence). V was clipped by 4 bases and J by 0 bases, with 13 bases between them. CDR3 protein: CASSTHRAGSGANVLTF. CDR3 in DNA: TGTGCCAGTAGTACCCACCGCGCGGGCTCTGGGGCCAACGTCCTGACTTTC.

The CDR3 protein is CASSLGGTGGHEQYF. The CDR3 nucleotides are TGTGCCAGCAGTTTAGGCGGGACAGGGGGCCACGAGCAGTACTTC. J is TRBJ2-7 and V is TRBV28; 12 bases fit TRBD1. V lost 2 bases and J lost 5; bases outside the gene matches: 4. The CDR3 extends over 15 amino acids. Germline V gene data show CDR1 as MDHEN and CDR2 as SYDVKM. Together with reference TRBV28 and TRBJ2-7, the CDR3 gives the full variable domain: DVKVTQSSRYLVKRTGEKVFLECVQDMDHENMFWYRQDPGLGLRLIYFSYDVKMKEKGDIPEGYSVSREKKERFSLILESASTNQTSMYLCASSLGGTGGHEQYFGPGTRLTVT.

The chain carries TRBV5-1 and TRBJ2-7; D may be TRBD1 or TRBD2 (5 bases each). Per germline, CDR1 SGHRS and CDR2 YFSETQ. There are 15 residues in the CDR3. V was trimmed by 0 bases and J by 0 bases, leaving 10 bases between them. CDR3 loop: CASSLGDLNSYEQYF. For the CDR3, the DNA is TGCGCCAGCAGCTTGGGGGACCTTAACTCCTACGAGCAGTACTTC.

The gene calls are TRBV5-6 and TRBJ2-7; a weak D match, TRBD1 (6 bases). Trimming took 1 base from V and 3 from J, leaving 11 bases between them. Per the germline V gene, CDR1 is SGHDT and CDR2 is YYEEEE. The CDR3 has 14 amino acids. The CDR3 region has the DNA TGTGCCAGCAGCTTGACGGACAGCGACTACGAGCAGTACTTC. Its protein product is CASSLTDSDYEQYF.

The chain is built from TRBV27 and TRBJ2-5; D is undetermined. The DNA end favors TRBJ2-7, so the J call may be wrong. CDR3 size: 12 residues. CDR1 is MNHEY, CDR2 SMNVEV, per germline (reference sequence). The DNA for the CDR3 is TGTGCCACCCGGACGGTGTACTACGAGCAGTACTTC. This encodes CATRTVYYEQYF.

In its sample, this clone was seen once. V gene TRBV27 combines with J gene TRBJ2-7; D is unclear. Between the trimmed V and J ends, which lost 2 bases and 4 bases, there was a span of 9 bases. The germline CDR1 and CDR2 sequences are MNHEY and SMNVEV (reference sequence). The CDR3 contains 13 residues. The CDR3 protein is CASSLLNGYEQYF. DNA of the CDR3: TGTGCCAGCAGTTTACTTAACGGGTACGAGCAGTACTTC.

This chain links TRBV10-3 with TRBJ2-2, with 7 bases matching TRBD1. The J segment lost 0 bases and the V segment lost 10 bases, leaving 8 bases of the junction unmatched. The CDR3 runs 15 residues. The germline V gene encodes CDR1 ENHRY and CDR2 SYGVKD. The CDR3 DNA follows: TGTGCCACCCTCCCGGGACAGACGAACACCGGGGAGCTGTTTTTT. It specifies CATLPGQTNTGELFF.

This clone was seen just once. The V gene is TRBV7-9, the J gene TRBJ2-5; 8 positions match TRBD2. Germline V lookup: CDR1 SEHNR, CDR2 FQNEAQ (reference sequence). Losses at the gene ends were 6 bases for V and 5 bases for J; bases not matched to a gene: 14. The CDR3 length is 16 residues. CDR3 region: CASSSTSGFVRETQYF. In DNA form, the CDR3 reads TGTGCCAGCAGTTCCACTAGCGGCTTTGTCCGGGAGACCCAGTACTTC. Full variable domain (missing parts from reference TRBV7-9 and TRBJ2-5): DTGVSQNPRHKITKRGQNVTFRCDPISEHNRLYWYRQTLGQGPEFLTYFQNEAQLEKSRLLSDRFSAERPKGSFSTLEIQRTEQGDSAMYLCASSSTSGFVRETQYFGPGTRLLVL.

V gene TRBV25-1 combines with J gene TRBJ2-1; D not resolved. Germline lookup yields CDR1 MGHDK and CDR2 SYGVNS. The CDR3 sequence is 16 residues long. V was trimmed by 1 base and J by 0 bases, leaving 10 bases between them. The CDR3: CASSESPYSSYNEQFF. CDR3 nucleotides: TGTGCCAGCAGTGAATCCCCATACAGCTCCTACAATGAGCAGTTCTTC.

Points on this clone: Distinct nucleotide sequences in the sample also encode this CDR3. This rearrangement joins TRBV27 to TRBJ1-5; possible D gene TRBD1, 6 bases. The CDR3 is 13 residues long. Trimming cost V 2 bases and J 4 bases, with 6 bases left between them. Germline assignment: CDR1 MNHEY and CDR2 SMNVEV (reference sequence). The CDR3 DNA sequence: TGTGCCAGCAGTTTACAGGGGAATCAGCCCCAGCATTTT. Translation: CASSLQGNQPQHF.

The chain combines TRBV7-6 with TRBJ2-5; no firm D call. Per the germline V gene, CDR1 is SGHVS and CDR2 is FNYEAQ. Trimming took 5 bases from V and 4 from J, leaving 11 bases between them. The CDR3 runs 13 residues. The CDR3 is CASSPAVRETQYF. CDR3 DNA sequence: TGTGCCAGCAGCCCCGCCGTCCGAGAGACCCAGTACTTC. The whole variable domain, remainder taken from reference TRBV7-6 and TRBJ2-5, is GAGVSQSPRYKVTKRGQDVALRCDPISGHVSLYWYRQALGQGPEFLTYFNYEAQQDKSGLPNDRFSAERPEGSISTLTIQRTEQRDSAMYRCASSPAVRETQYFGPGTRLLVL.

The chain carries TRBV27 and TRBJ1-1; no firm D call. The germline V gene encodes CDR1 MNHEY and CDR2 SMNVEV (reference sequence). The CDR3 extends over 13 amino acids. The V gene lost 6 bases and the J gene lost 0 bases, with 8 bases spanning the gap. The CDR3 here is CASSFTLNTEAFF. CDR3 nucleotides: TGTGCCAGCAGCTTTACTTTGAACACTGAAGCTTTCTTT.

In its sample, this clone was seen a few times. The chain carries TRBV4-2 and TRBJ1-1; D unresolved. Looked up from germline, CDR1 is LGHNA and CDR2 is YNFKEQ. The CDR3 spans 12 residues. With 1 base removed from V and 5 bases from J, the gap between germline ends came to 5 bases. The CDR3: CASSQGVTEAFF. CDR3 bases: TGTGCCAGCAGCCAAGGGGTTACTGAAGCTTTCTTT.

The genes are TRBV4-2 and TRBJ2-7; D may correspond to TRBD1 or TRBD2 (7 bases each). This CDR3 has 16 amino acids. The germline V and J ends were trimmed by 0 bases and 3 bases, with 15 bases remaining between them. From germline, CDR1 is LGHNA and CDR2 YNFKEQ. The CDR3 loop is CASSQDEAGGGYEQYF. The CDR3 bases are TGTGCCAGCAGCCAAGATGAGGCAGGGGGGGGCTACGAGCAGTACTTC.

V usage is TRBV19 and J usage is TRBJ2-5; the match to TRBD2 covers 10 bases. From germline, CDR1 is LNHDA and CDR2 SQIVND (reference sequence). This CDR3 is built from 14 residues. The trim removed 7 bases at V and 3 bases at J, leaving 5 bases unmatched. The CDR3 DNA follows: TGTGCCAGTAACTATCTAGCGGGAGAAGAGACCCAGTACTTC. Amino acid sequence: CASNYLAGEETQYF.

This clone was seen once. The CDR3 bases are TGTGCCAGCCGCAGGGGGAGGAGGTACGAGCAGTACTTC. Its protein is CASRRGRRYEQYF. The chain links TRBV6-6 to TRBJ2-7; weak D call: TRBD1 (7 bases). V gave up 8 bases and J gave up 4 bases, with 15 bases separating them. The CDR3 runs 13 residues. The germline V gene has CDR1 MNHNY and CDR2 SVGAGI (reference sequence).

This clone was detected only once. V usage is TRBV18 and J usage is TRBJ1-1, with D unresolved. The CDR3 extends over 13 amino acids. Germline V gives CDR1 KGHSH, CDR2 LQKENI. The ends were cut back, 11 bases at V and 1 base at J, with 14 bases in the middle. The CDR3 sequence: CAATDGWNTEAFF. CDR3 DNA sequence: TGTGCCGCGACGGACGGTTGGAACACTGAAGCTTTCTTT.